Described below is a single T cell receptor (beta chain) sequence and its context. Sequencing was performed with immunoSEQ multiplex PCR; in TCRdb, only in-frame clones are kept and a portion is missing. The table shows about 42,000 clones, with 80% to 90% occurring only once. This specimen belongs to a study of blood T cell repertoires in COVID-19. Looking at the study overall: In each case, the material was cDNA or gDNA derived from T cells, B-cell-depleted T cells, or PBMCs.

This CDR3 region has 15 residues. J lost 7 bases, V lost 0 bases, and 3 bases had no gene match. CDR1 SGHRS and CDR2 YFSETQ come from the germline V gene. Sequenced material: peripheral blood. This sequence joins TRBV5-1 and TRBJ2-1; 11 bases agree with TRBD2. The origin of this receptor is a human donor in a cohort sampled during active COVID-19. DNA of the CDR3: TGCGCCAGCAGCTTGGTAGCGGGAGGGTTAAATGAGCAGTTCTTC. This sequence encodes CASSLVAGGLNEQFF.